These 12 T cell receptor beta chains came from one sample sequenced in a study of T-cell reconstitution after alpha-beta-depleted transplantation in children. Using unique molecular identifiers, the investigators prepared the TCRbeta library. TCRdb recomputed calls from the PCR reads with MiXCR, one row per CDR3 protein. The data show about 260,000 distinct CDR3 sequences, with 11% seen just once and roughly a quarter held by the top ten. This material consisted of peripheral blood, taken 180 days after TCRalphabeta/CD19-depleted stem cell transplant. Receptors were obtained from a male patient aged 2 to 9 who had a stem cell transplant for chronic granulomatous disease, so the T cells may come from the graft donor.

In its sample, this clonotype was seen many times. The chain carries TRBV6-1 and TRBJ2-1; D ambiguous. Trimming removed 0 bases at V and 6 bases at J, with 12 bases between. Germline CDR1 and CDR2: MNHNS and SASEGT. The CDR3 has 15 amino acids. The CDR3 reads CASSEAFRVGNEQFF. For the CDR3, the DNA is TGTGCCAGCAGTGAAGCGTTTCGGGTGGGCAATGAGCAGTTCTTC.

This clonotype turned up a few times. The chain couples TRBV4-2 to TRBJ2-3, with D unclear. Trimming left V 4 bases short and J 4 bases short, with 6 bases between. This CDR3 is built from 12 residues. Germline V gives CDR1 LGHNA, CDR2 YNFKEQ. CDR3 sequence (DNA): TGTGCCAGCAGCCCCGGGCCAGATACGCAGTATTTT. Residues: CASSPGPDTQYF.

There are many counts of this clonotype. The gene calls are TRBV21-1 and TRBJ2-7; whether TRBD2, the table's D call, matches the DNA was not checked. TRBV21-1 is a listed pseudogene. The CDR3 is made up of 14 amino acids. This chain's CDR3 is CASSGLAGGGEQYF. In DNA form, the CDR3 reads TGTGCCAGCAGCGGGCTAGCGGGAGGAGGCGAGCAGTACTTC.

This clonotype was picked up many times. CDR3 in amino acids: CASSFRDPPNLVSETQYF. The CDR3 region has the DNA TGTGCCAGCAGCTTTCGGGACCCTCCCAACCTTGTTTCGGAGACCCAGTACTTC. The chain has TRBV11-1 and TRBJ2-5; D assignment may be TRBD1 or TRBD2 (5 bases each). Germline lookup yields CDR1 SGHAT and CDR2 FQDESV (reference sequence). CDR3 length: 18 amino acids. The V end was cut by 3 bases, the J end by 5 bases, with 25 bases between.

This clonotype was recorded many times. This chain links TRBV28 with TRBJ2-2; maybe TRBD1 (6 bases). V dropped 4 bases and J dropped 4 bases, with 16 bases sitting between them. The CDR3 extends over 16 amino acids. The V gene's germline CDR1 is MDHEN and CDR2 SYDVKM. The CDR3 sequence: CASSSAGAHLTGELFF. The CDR3 nucleotides are TGTGCCAGCAGTTCCGCAGGGGCACACCTCACCGGGGAGCTGTTTTTT.

At least ten counts were recorded for this clonotype. The chain is built from TRBV6-1 and TRBJ2-2; TRBD2 matches at 9 bases. Trimming took 3 bases from V and 4 from J; bases not matched to a gene: 3. The CDR3 loop spans 15 amino acids. Germline-derived CDR1 and CDR2 are MNHNS and SASEGT. The CDR3 DNA follows: TGTGCCAGCAGTGATGCTAGCGGGGTCACCGGGGAGCTGTTTTTT. Translated: CASSDASGVTGELFF.

Concerning this clonotype itself: Since a much larger clone is just one base distant, this may be a read error. The genes are TRBV12-3 or TRBV12-4 and TRBJ1-5; perhaps TRBD1 as D (5 bases). CDR3 length equals 15 residues. The CDR3 spells CAGSSHPQENQPQHF. CDR3 coding DNA: TGTGCCGGCAGTTCCCACCCACAGGAGAATCAGCCCCAGCATTTT.

This clonotype was found many times. The chain uses TRBV6-1 and TRBJ2-6; the D is unclear. Trimming left V 6 bases short and J 0 bases short, with 3 bases between. Germline V CDR1 and CDR2: MNHNS, SASEGT. CDR3 length: 13 amino acids. The CDR3 is CASRVSGANVLTF. The DNA of the CDR3 is TGTGCCAGCAGGGTCTCTGGGGCCAACGTCCTGACTTTC.

J is TRBJ2-3 and V is TRBV12-3 or TRBV12-4; no definite D call. Trimming shortened V by 7 bases and J by 3 bases, and 5 bases separated the two germline ends. The CDR3 covers 11 residues. CDR3 bases: TGTGCCAGCAATATTACAGATACGCAGTATTTT. Encoded protein: CASNITDTQYF.

This clonotype showed up many times. This chain links TRBV16 with TRBJ1-4; D may be TRBD1 (5 bases). Trimming cost V 2 bases and J 6 bases, with 19 bases left between them. CDR3 length: 17 residues. From germline, CDR1 is KGHSY and CDR2 FQNENV. CDR3 sequence reads: CASSQTRREGAYEKLFF. The DNA for the CDR3 is TGTGCCAGCAGCCAAACACGCCGCGAAGGGGCCTATGAAAAACTGTTTTTT.

This clonotype was seen more than once but under ten times. This chain uses TRBV5-6 with TRBJ2-1; TRBD2 aligns across 12 bases. Looked up from germline, CDR1 is SGHDT and CDR2 is YYEEEE. V lost 2 bases, J lost 8 bases, and 5 bases stayed unmatched. The CDR3 runs to 15 residues. CDR3 sequence: CASSFRTSGTDEQFF. CDR3 bases: TGTGCCAGCAGCTTCCGGACTAGCGGGACCGATGAGCAGTTCTTC.

This clonotype has a count of ten or more. The rearrangement joins TRBV5-1 to TRBJ2-1; 10 bases are a match to TRBD2. CDR1 and CDR2 from the germline V gene are SGHRS and YFSETQ. The CDR3 extends over 16 amino acids. V trimming: 0 bases; J trimming: 10 bases; junction bases outside the gene matches: 10. CDR3 region: CASSLATSGWKGEQFF. The CDR3, as DNA: TGCGCCAGCAGCTTGGCGACTAGCGGGTGGAAGGGGGAGCAGTTCTTC.